This T cell receptor beta chain came from a study of cytomegalovirus exposure and HLA in healthy donors. Primers included in the PCR were 60 Vbeta and 13 Jbeta primers. Using immunoSEQ multiplex PCR, the repertoire was profiled, and TCRdb retains in-frame clones only, with some absent. This table has under 200,000 clones, 80% to 90% appearing once. Deletions cut 0 bases from V and 11 bases from J, with 11 bases between. The length of the CDR3 is 11 residues. CDR1 and CDR2 from the germline V gene are DFQATT and SNEGSKA (reference sequence). Regarding donors, all were healthy bone marrow donors. Sequencing input: PBMCs. V and J are TRBV20-1 and TRBJ2-7, with D possibly matching TRBD2 (6 bases). The receptor was derived from a man aged 50 to 60 in good health and CMV-seropositive. CDR3: CSARDPAGKYF. CDR3 nucleotide sequence: TGCAGTGCTAGAGATCCTGCGGGGAAGTACTTC.